The TCR beta chain described here comes from a study of blood T cell repertoires in COVID-19. Study summary: PBMCs, B-cell-depleted T cells, or T cells were the source of the cDNA or gDNA that made up the material.

Trimming took 1 base from V and 4 from J; bases not matched to a gene: 5. Germline V gene lookup returns CDR1 SQVTM and CDR2 ANQGSEA. The CDR3 runs 16 residues. Recruits, aged about 18 to 100 years, lived in 20 to 30 US areas. Cohorts were determined from participant-reported clinical history. Recovered Cohort 3 donors showed two negative PCRs, clearance, or symptom resolution. Clones were sequenced by immunoSEQ multiplex PCR, and TCRdb holds only the in-frame ones, with some missing. The sample comprises over 150,000 clones, roughly 87% of which are singletons, and about 2.2% rests with the top ten. The sequence came from a woman in her 30s who had recovered from COVID-19. Sequencing was carried out using PBMCs or T cells enriched from blood (not recorded which). The chain is built from TRBV29-1 and TRBJ2-6, with TRBD1 matching over 9 bases. CDR3 sequence reads: CSVEGTGVGGANVLTF. The CDR3 DNA is TGCAGCGTTGAAGGGACAGGGGTAGGAGGGGCCAACGTCCTGACTTTC.